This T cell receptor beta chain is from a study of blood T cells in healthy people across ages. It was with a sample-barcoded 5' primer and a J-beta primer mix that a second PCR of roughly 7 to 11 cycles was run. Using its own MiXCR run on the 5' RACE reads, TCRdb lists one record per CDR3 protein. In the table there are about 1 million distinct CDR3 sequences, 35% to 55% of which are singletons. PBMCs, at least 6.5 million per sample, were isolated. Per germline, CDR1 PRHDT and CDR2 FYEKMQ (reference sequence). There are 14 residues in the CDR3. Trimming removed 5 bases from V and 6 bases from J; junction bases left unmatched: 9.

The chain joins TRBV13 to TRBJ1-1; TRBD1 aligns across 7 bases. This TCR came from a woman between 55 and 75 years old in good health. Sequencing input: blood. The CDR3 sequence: CASSHTTGSAEAFF. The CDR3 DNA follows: TGTGCCAGCAGCCATACGACAGGGTCGGCTGAAGCTTTCTTT.